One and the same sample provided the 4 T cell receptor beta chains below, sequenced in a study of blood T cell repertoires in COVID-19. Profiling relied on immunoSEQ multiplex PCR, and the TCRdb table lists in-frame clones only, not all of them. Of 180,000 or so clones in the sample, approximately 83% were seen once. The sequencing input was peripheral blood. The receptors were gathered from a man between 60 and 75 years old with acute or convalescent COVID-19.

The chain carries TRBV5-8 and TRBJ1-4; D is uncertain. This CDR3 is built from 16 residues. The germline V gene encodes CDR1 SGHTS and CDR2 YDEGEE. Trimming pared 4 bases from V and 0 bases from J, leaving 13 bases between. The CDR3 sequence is CASSLTYSTTNEKLFF. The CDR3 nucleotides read TGTGCCAGCAGCCTAACCTACAGCACAACTAATGAAAAACTGTTTTTT. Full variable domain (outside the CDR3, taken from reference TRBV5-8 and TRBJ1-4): EAGVTQSPTHLIKTRGQQATLRCSPISGHTSVYWYQQALGLGLQFLLWYDEGEERNRGNFPPRFSGRQFPNYSSELNVNALELEDSALYLCASSLTYSTTNEKLFFGSGTQLSVL.

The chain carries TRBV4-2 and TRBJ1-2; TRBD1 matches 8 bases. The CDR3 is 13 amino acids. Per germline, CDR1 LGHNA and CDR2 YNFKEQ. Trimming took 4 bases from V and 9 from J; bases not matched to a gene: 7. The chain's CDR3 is CASSLGTGPRYTF. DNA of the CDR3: TGTGCCAGCAGCCTGGGGACAGGCCCCCGCTACACCTTC.

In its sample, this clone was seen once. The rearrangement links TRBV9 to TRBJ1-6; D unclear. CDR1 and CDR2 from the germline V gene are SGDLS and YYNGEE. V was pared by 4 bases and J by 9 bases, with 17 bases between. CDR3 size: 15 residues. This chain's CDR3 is CASSSAGLESSPLHF. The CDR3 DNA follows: TGTGCCAGCAGCTCCGCGGGGTTGGAAAGTTCACCCCTCCACTTT.

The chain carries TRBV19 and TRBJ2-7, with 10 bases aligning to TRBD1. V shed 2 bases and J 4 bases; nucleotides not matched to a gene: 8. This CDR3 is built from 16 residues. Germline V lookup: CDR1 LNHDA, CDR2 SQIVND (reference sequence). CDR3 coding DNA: TGTGCCAGTAGTATACAGGCCGGACAGGGGGGATACGAGCAGTACTTC. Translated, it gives CASSIQAGQGGYEQYF.